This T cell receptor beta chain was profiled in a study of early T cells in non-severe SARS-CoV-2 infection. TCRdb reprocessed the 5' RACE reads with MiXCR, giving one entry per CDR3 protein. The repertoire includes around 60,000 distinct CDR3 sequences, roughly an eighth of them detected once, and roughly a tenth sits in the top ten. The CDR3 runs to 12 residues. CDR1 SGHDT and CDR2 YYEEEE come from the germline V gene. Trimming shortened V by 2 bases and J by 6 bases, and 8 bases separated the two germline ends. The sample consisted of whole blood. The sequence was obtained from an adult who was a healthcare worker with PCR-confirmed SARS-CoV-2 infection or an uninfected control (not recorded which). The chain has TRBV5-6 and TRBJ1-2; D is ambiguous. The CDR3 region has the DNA TGTGCCAGCAGCTTACGGGAGAATGGCTACACCTTC. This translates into CASSLRENGYTF.